The 2 T cell receptor beta chains below all came from one sample that was sequenced in a study of T cell changes during pregnancy in multiple sclerosis. The data were produced by immunoSEQ multiplex PCR, yet TCRdb's version contains in-frame clones alone and is incomplete. The sample contains about 42,000 clones, 80% to 85% of which appear only once. Sequencing was performed on CD4+ T cells from peripheral blood mononuclear cells, taken before pregnancy. The receptor set was obtained from a female donor with multiple sclerosis, enrolled in a pregnancy study.

The J gene is TRBJ2-1, the V gene TRBV5-4; the match to TRBD1 covers 11 bases. The V and J ends lost 5 bases and 7 bases, in that order; junction bases with no gene match: 8. The germline V gene encodes CDR1 SGHNT and CDR2 YYREEE (reference sequence). The CDR3 extends over 15 amino acids. The CDR3 loop is CASRRGTGGENEQFF. CDR3 sequence (DNA): TGTGCCAGCAGGCGTGGGACAGGGGGAGAGAATGAGCAGTTCTTC.

The chain employs TRBV6-1 and TRBJ1-4; 8 nucleotides match TRBD1. The CDR3 loop spans 15 amino acids. With V trimmed by 4 bases and J by 8 bases, 9 bases remained unmatched. Looked up from germline, CDR1 is MNHNS and CDR2 is SASEGT. CDR3 protein: CASSGGEQGGEKLFF. CDR3 sequence (DNA): TGTGCCAGCAGTGGGGGAGAACAGGGGGGAGAAAAACTGTTTTTT.